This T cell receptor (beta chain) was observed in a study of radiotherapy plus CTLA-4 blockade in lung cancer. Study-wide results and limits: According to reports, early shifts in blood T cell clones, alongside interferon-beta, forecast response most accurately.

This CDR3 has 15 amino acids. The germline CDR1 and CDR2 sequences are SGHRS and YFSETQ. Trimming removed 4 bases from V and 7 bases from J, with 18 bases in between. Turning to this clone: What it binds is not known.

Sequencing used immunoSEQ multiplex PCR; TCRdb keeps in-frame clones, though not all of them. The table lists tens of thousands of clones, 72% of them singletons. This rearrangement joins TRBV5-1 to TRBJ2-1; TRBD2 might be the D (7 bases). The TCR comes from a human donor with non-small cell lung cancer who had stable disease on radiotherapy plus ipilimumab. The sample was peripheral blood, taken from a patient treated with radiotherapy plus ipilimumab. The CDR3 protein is CASSAVGGGGNEQFF. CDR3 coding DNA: TGCGCCAGCAGCGCCGTTGGGGGCGGGGGAAATGAGCAGTTCTTC.